Ten or more counts support the clone carrying this T cell receptor beta chain. This sample is part of a study of identical twins. Germline CDR1 DFQATT, CDR2 SNEGSKA (reference sequence). V dropped 5 bases and J dropped 9 bases, with 32 bases sitting between them. CDR3 length equals 18 residues. MiXCR, applied by TCRdb to the 5' RACE reads, yields one record per CDR3 protein. The sample consists of some 500,000 distinct CDR3 sequences, about 13% of them appearing once. These sequences were also reported in another study, on yellow fever vaccine responses in identical twins.

The chain joins TRBV20-1 to TRBJ2-4; TRBD2 might be the D (7 bases). The specimen sequenced was CD4+ T cells sorted from blood. The TCR originated in a woman between 18 and 29 years old in good health. The CDR3 here is CSAPRRAGLGGRGSIQYF. In nucleotides, the CDR3 is TGCAGTGCTCCGAGGCGTGCTGGACTAGGGGGGAGGGGGAGCATTCAGTACTTC.